Listed below are T cell receptor beta chains from one sample, sequenced in a study of blood T cells in healthy people across ages. TCRdb used MiXCR to reprocess the 5' RACE reads, holding one entry per CDR3 protein. This sample has 710,000 or so distinct CDR3 sequences; about 30% occur once, and the top ten carry 15%. The sequenced sample consisted of blood. These receptors were taken from a woman aged 80 or older in good health. CDR3s include the opening cysteine and the closing phenylalanine or tryptophan.

>TRBJ2-3|TRBV29-1
CSVRTSSVRDTQYF
>TRBJ2-7|TRBV6-6
CATGATDYRCYEQYF
>TRBJ2-2|TRBV3-1
CASSQGQGATGELFF
>TRBJ2-7|TRBV7-2
CASSASPGQGYEQYF
>TRBJ1-2|TRBV6-6
CASSRGERGYTF
>TRBJ2-2|TRBV29-1
CSVEVATGELFF
>TRBJ2-2|TRBV5-1
CASSLSTGTPGELFF
>TRBJ2-7|TRBV18
CASSPLRGTYEQYF
>TRBJ1-1|TRBV3-1
CASSQGDLGTLGTEAFF
>TRBJ1-4|TRBV6-5
CASSYSTALATNEKLFF
>TRBJ1-5|TRBV6-2/TRBV6-3
CASSYSGQAEDQPQHF
>TRBJ2-7|TRBV20-1
CSARESGATSYEQYF